This T cell receptor beta chain was identified during a study of human T cells and chemical hapten exposure. The sample's time point: patch test 2, 6 weeks after DPC sensitization. Sample treatment: therapeutic diphenylcyclopropenone sensitization with weekly scalp DPC. Findings and limits, study-wide: Correlating positively with patch test score were the PT1 expanded TCR counts.

Within the library, unique molecular identifiers were attached to each individual cDNA molecule. TCRdb analysed the RACE reads with MiXCR anew, one entry per CDR3 protein. The sample contains roughly 140,000 distinct CDR3 sequences, over 9.5% of which appear only once. This clonotype was observed a handful of times. No antigen is known for it. The TCR originated in a woman between 45 and 60 years old with alopecia areata. Some clones in this sample may be carry-over from other donors' samples. Sequences were derived from whole blood, sampled in connection with sensitization to the hapten diphenylcyclopropenone (DPC).

This CDR3 is CASSPTISDTEAFF. CDR3 nucleotides: TGTGCCAGCTCACCGACCATATCGGACACTGAAGCTTTCTTT. The rearrangement uses TRBV18 and TRBJ1-1, with D unclear. Trimming stripped 3 bases from V and 3 bases from J, with 11 bases between. Per the germline V gene, CDR1 is KGHSH and CDR2 is LQKENI. The CDR3 runs 14 residues.